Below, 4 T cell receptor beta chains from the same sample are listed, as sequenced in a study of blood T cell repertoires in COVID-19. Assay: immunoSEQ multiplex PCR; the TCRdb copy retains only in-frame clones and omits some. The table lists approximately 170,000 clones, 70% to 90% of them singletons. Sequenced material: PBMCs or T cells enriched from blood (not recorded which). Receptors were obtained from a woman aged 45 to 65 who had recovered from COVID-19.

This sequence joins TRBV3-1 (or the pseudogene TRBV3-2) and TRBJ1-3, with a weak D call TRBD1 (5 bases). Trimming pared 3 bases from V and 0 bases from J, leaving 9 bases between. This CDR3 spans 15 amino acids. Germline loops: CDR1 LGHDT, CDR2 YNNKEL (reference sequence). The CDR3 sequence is CASSQGTISGNTIYF. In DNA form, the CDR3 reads TGTGCCAGCAGCCAGGGGACTATCTCTGGAAACACCATATATTTT.

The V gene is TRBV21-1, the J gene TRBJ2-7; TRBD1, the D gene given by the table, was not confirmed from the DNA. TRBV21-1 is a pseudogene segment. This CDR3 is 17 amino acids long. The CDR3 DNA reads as TGTGCCAGCAGCAAAGGGGGGGACAGCGCGTCGTTCTACGAGCAGTACGTC. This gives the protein CASSKGGDSASFYEQYV.

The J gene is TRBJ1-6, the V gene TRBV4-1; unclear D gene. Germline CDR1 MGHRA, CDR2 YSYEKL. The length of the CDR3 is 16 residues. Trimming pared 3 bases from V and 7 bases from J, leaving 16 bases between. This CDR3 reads CASSQEVGSGNSPLHF. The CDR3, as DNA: TGCGCCAGCAGCCAGGAGGTTGGCAGTGGAAATTCACCCCTCCACTTT.

The CDR3 DNA follows: TGTGCCAGTAGTATAGTCCCCAGGGGGTCGTATAATGGCTACACCTTC. Protein product: CASSIVPRGSYNGYTF. The V gene is TRBV19, the J gene TRBJ1-2; 7 bases are shared with TRBD1. Germline values: CDR1 LNHDA, CDR2 SQIVND (reference sequence). Trimming at V came to 1 base and at J to 6 bases, leaving 11 bases not matched to a gene. The CDR3 consists of 16 residues.